These T cell receptor beta chains were read from a single sample in a study of blood T cell repertoires in COVID-19. The data were produced by immunoSEQ multiplex PCR, yet TCRdb's version contains in-frame clones alone and is incomplete. Counted here are just over 50,000 clones, about 86% occurring once; the ten biggest clones make up around 4%. Sequences were obtained from peripheral blood. Receptors originate from a man older than 75 with active COVID-19. Both conserved end residues are part of each CDR3. A D gene is named only where the DNA matches it firmly. Rows may omit the clone size; those that give it use once, few, many or a size class.

TGTGCCAGCAGCCAAGATCTGACAGATACGCAGTATTTT CASSQDLTDTQYF NA TRBV3-1/TRBV3-2 NA TRBJ2-3
TGTGCCATCAACGGACAACGGGGGGGCGATGGCTACACCTTC CAINGQRGGDGYTF NA TRBV10-3 NA TRBJ1-2
TGTGCCAGTAGTACACAGGGGGCACCTGATGAAAAACTGTTTTTT CASSTQGAPDEKLFF NA TRBV19 TRBD1 TRBJ1-4
TGTGCCAGCAGCTTCCGGGAGGACTCCTACGAGCAGTACTTC CASSFREDSYEQYF NA TRBV5-8 TRBD2 TRBJ2-7
TGTGCCAGCAGCCCAGACTTCTCCTACGAGCAGTACTTC CASSPDFSYEQYF NA TRBV12-3/TRBV12-4 NA TRBJ2-7
TGTGCCAGCAGTTTATCAGCGGGAGGTACCCAAGAGACCCAGTACTTC CASSLSAGGTQETQYF NA TRBV27 TRBD2 TRBJ2-5
TGTGCCAGCAGCTCTGGTCAGAACAATGAGCAGTTCTTC CASSSGQNNEQFF NA TRBV7-2 NA TRBJ2-1
TGCGCCAGCAGCTTGGGCAGGGTCGACTACGAGCAGTACTTC CASSLGRVDYEQYF NA TRBV5-1 NA TRBJ2-7
TGTGCCAGTAGCCTGGAGCGGGGGCCGGGGACTGAAGCTTTCTTT CASSLERGPGTEAFF few TRBV19 NA TRBJ1-1
TGTGCCAGCAGTGGCAGGGGGACTAGCGGGAGTATAACCAAAAACATTCAGTACTTC CASSGRGTSGSITKNIQYF NA TRBV6-2/TRBV6-3 TRBD2 TRBJ2-4
TGTGCCAGCAGCTTAAACGGGGCAGGCGGGACGTTTAGACCCCTCCACTTT CASSLNGAGGTFRPLHF NA TRBV13 NA TRBJ1-6
TGTGCCAGCAGCCAAAGCGGGGACAGGGGGGCTTCGCCCGGGGAGCTGTTTTTT CASSQSGDRGASPGELFF NA TRBV2 TRBD1 TRBJ2-2
TGTGCCAGTAGTATGGTAGCGGGAGCTAGCACAGATACGCAGTATTTT CASSMVAGASTDTQYF NA TRBV19 TRBD2 TRBJ2-3
TGTGCCATTAGGGGACAGGGGGATTTGAGGGAGACCCAGTACTTC CAIRGQGDLRETQYF NA TRBV28 TRBD1 TRBJ2-5
TGCAGTGCTAGTCTAGATTTCTACGAGCAGTACTTC CSASLDFYEQYF NA TRBV20-1 NA TRBJ2-7
TGTGCCAGCAGCGAGGACAGGGTGTATAGTGAAAAACTGTTTTTT CASSEDRVYSEKLFF NA TRBV6-5 TRBD1 TRBJ1-4
TGTGCCAGCAGCCCACATGTGACAAGCACTGAAGCTTTCTTT CASSPHVTSTEAFF NA TRBV7-9 NA TRBJ1-1
TGTGCCAGCAGCTTAGGTCGGGGTAAGAACACTGAAGCTTTCTTT CASSLGRGKNTEAFF NA TRBV11-3 NA TRBJ1-1
TGTGCCAGCCGGGAGGGTTGGGAGACCTGGACAAACACCATATATTTT CASREGWETWTNTIYF once TRBV2 NA TRBJ1-3
TGTGCCAGCAGTGCCGCCGGGGGGGATGATGGCTACACCTTC CASSAAGGDDGYTF NA TRBV6-6 NA TRBJ1-2
TGTGCCAGCAGCCGGCCTCCTGGAAACACCATATATTTT CASSRPPGNTIYF NA TRBV14 NA TRBJ1-3
TGTGCCAGCAGCAACCGGGACATCACAGATACGCAGTATTTT CASSNRDITDTQYF NA TRBV7-2 NA TRBJ2-3
TGTGCCAGTAGTTCCTCAGGGGATATAGAGACCCAGTACTTC CASSSSGDIETQYF once TRBV19 NA TRBJ2-5
TGTGCCAGCAGTTACTCTGGGACAGGGGGCACAGATACGCAGTATTTT CASSYSGTGGTDTQYF NA TRBV6-6 TRBD1 TRBJ2-3
TGTGCCAGCAGCTACGGGACTAGCGGCAATGAGCAGTTCTTC CASSYGTSGNEQFF NA TRBV7-3 TRBD2 TRBJ2-1
TGTGCCAGCAGTTTTCAGGGGTCGTCCGAGCAGTACTTC CASSFQGSSEQYF few TRBV12-3/TRBV12-4 NA TRBJ2-7
TGTGCCACCAGCAGAGCTGGGCAGAGCATCAACTATGGCTACACCTTC CATSRAGQSINYGYTF NA TRBV15 NA TRBJ1-2
TGTGCCAGTAGCGACAGGATTCGGGGCTACGAGCAGTACTTC CASSDRIRGYEQYF NA TRBV19 NA TRBJ2-7
TGTGCCAGCAGCTACGCTGGTCGGGATCAGCCCCAGCATTTT CASSYAGRDQPQHF NA TRBV28 NA TRBJ1-5
TGTGCCAGCAGTTCCTGGAGCTCCTACGAGCAGTACTTC CASSSWSSYEQYF NA TRBV27 NA TRBJ2-7